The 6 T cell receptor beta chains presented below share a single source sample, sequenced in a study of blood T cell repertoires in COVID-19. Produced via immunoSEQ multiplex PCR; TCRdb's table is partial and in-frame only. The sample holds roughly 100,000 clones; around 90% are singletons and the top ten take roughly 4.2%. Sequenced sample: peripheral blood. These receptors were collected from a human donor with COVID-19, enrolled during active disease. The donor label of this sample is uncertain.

As DNA, the CDR3 is TGTGCCAGCAGCATTGGACAGTCCACCCTCCACTTT. Protein sequence: CASSIGQSTLHF. The chain employs TRBV5-8 and TRBJ1-6; D may be TRBD1 (6 bases). The germline V and J ends were trimmed by 4 bases and 14 bases, with 13 bases remaining between them. From germline, CDR1 is SGHTS and CDR2 YDEGEE. This CDR3 is 12 amino acids long.

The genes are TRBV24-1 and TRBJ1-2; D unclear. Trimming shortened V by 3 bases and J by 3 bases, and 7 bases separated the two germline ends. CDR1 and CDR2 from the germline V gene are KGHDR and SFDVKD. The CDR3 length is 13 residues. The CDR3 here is CATSDPGDYGYTF. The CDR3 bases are TGTGCCACCAGTGATCCCGGGGACTATGGCTACACCTTC.

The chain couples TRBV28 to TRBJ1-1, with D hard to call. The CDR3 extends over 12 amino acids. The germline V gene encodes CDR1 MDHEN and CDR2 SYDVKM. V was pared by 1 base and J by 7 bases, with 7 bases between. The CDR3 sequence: CASSLLAFEAFF. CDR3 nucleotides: TGTGCCAGCAGTTTATTGGCCTTTGAAGCTTTCTTT. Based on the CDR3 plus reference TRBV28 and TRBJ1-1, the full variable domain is DVKVTQSSRYLVKRTGEKVFLECVQDMDHENMFWYRQDPGLGLRLIYFSYDVKMKEKGDIPEGYSVSREKKERFSLILESASTNQTSMYLCASSLLAFEAFFGQGTRLTVV.

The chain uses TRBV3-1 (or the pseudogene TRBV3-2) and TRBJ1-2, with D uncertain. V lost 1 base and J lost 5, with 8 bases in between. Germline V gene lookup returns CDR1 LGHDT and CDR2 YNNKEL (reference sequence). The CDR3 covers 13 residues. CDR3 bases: TGTGCCAGCAGCCAAGGGTTAGAGTATGGCTACACCTTC. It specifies CASSQGLEYGYTF.

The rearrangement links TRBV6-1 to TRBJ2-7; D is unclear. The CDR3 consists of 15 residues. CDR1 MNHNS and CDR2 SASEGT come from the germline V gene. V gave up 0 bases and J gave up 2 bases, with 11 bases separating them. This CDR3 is CASSEAWYSTYEQYF. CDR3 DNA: TGTGCCAGCAGTGAAGCGTGGTACAGTACCTACGAGCAGTACTTC.

CDR3 loop: CATTRVSSGVYNEQFF. In DNA form, the CDR3 reads TGTGCCACCACAAGGGTCTCTAGCGGGGTTTACAATGAGCAGTTCTTC. The chain uses TRBV10-3 and TRBJ2-1; 9 bases are shared with TRBD2. Trimming took 10 bases from V and 4 from J; bases not matched to a gene: 14. The CDR3 consists of 16 residues. Germline lookup yields CDR1 ENHRY and CDR2 SYGVKD.